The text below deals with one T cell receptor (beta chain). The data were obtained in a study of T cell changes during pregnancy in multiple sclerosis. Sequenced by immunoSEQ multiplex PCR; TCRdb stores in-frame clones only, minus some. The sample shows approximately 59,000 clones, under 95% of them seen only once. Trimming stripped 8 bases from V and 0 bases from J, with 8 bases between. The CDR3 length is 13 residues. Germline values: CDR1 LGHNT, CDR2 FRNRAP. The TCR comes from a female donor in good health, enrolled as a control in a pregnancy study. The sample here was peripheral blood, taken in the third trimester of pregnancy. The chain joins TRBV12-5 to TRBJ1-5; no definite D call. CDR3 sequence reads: CASTRDSNQPQHF. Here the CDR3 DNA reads TGTGCTAGTACTCGCGATAGCAATCAGCCCCAGCATTTT.